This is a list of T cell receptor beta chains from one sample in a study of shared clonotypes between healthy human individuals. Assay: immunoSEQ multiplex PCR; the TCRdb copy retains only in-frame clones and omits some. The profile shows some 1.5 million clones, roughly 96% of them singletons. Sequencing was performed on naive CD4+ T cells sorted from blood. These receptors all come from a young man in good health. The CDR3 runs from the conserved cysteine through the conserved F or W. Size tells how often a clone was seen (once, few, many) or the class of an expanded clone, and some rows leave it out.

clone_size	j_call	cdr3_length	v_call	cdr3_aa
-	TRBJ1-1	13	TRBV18	CASSLSRDTEAFF
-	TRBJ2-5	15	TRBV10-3	CAISESRQTQETQYF
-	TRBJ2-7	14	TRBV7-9	CASSLQGEGSEQYF
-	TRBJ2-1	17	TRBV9	CASSVESRDRPYNEQFF
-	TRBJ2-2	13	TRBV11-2	CASSPLKTGELFF
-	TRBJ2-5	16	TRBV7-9	CASSFPAGGPKETQYF
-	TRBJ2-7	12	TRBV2	CASRDRGYEQYF
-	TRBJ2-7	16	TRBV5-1	CASSSTSGSASYEQYF
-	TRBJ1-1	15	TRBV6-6	CASSPGTGPNTEAFF
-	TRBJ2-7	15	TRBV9	CASSVDGRGPYEQYF
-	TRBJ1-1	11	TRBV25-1	CASMGEVEAFF
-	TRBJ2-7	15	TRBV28	CASSSYRDRSYEQYF
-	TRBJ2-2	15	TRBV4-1	CASSPTQGNTGELFF
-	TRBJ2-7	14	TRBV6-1	CASSAVGPTYEQYF
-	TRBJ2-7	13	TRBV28	CASSAGTAYEQYF
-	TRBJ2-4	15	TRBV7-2	CASSSEQGTKNIQYF
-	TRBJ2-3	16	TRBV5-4	CASSSGLAGSIDTQYF
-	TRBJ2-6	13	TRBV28	CASTLGGANVLTF
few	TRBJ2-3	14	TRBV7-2	CASSLDRGTDTQYF
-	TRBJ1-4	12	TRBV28	CASSSSNEKLFF
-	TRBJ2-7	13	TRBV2	CASTGTGAYEQYF
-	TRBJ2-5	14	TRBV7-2	CASSYRHRQETQYF
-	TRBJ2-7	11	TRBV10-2	CASSDLNEQYF
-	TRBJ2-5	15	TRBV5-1	CASSLIAGEGETQYF
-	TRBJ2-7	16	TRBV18	CASSDFQRTFVYEQYF
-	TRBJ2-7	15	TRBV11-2	CASSLDGGRGYEQYF
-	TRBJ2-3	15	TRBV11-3	CASSLSRGSTDTQYF
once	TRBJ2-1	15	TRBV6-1	CASRDRGRIWIEQFF
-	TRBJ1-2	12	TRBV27	CASRPNRDTYTF